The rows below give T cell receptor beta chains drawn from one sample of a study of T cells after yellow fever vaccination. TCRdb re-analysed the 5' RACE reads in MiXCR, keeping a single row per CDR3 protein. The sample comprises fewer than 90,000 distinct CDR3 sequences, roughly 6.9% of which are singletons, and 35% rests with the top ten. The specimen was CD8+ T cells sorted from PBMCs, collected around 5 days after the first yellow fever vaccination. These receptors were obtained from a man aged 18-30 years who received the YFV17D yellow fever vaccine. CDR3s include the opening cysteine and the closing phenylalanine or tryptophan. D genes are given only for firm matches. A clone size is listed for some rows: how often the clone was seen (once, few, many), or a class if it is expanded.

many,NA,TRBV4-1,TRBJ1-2,CASSQVSGTNYGYTF,TGCGCCAGCAGCCAAGTTTCCGGCACTAACTATGGCTACACCTTC
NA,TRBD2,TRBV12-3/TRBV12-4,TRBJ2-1,CARSFRLAGGHSYNEQFF,TGTGCCCGCAGTTTTAGGCTAGCGGGGGGTCACTCCTACAATGAGCAGTTCTTC
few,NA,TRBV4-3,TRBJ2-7,CASSQPGLGSEQYF,TGCGCCAGCAGCCAACCGGGACTGGGGTCGGAGCAGTACTTC
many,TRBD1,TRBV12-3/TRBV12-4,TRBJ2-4,CASSLRMGDSADF,TGTGCCAGCAGTTTAAGGATGGGGGACAGCGCCGACTTC
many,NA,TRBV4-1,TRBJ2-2,CASSPRDTPTGELFF,TGCGCCAGCAGCCCTCGGGACACTCCCACCGGGGAGCTGTTTTTT
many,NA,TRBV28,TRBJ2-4,CASTRRAKNIQYF,TGTGCCAGCACCAGGCGAGCCAAAAACATTCAGTACTTC
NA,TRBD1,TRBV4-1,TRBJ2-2,CASSKTGTGGIGELFF,TGCGCCAGCAGCAAAACCGGGACAGGGGGAATCGGGGAGCTGTTTTTT
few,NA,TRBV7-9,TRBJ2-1,CASSLGGWNEQFF,TGTGCCAGCAGCTTAGGGGGGTGGAATGAGCAGTTCTTC
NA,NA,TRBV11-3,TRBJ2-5,CASSLRSGFGETQYF,TGTGCCAGCAGCCTAAGGTCGGGGTTCGGAGAGACCCAGTACTTC
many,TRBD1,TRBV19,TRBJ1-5,CASSRDRGPNQPQHF,TGTGCCAGTAGTAGAGACAGGGGCCCCAATCAGCCCCAGCATTTT
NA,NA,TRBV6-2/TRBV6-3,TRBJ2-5,CASSHTEETQYF,TGTGCCAGCAGTCATACTGAAGAGACCCAGTACTTC
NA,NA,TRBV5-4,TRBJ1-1,CASKGEGPMNTEAFF,TGTGCCAGCAAGGGGGAGGGACCAATGAACACTGAAGCTTTCTTT
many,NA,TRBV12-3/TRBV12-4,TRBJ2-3,CASSLGPPSTDTQYF,TGTGCCAGCAGTTTAGGGCCCCCTAGCACAGATACGCAGTATTTT
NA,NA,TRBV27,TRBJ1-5,CASRTRGDQPQHF,TGTGCCAGCCGGACCAGGGGAGATCAGCCCCAGCATTTT
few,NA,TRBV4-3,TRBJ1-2,CASSQAGVLGYTF,TGCGCCAGCAGCCAAGCAGGGGTCCTTGGCTACACCTTC
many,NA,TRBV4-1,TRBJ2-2,CASSHLGVVGELFF,TGCGCCAGCAGCCACCTTGGGGTTGTCGGGGAGCTGTTTTTT
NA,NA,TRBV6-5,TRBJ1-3,CASSTGISGNTIYF,TGTGCCAGCTCAACAGGGATCTCTGGAAACACCATATATTTT
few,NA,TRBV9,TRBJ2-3,CASSMGTDTQYF,TGTGCCAGCAGCATGGGTACAGATACGCAGTATTTT
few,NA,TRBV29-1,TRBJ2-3,CSVEGPSDTQYF,TGCAGCGTTGAGGGCCCGTCCGATACGCAGTATTTT
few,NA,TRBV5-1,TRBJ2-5,CASSLGWGLETQYF,TGCGCCAGCAGCTTGGGATGGGGGTTGGAGACCCAGTACTTC
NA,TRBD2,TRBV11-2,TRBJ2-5,CASSLDRLAARETQYF,TGTGCCAGCAGCTTAGACCGACTAGCGGCCCGAGAGACCCAGTACTTC
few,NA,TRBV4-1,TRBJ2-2,CASSQGRLHTGELFF,TGCGCCAGCAGCCAAGGACGCCTACACACCGGGGAGCTGTTTTTT
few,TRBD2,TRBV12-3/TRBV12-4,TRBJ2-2,CASTYVGGGTGELFF,TGTGCCAGCACCTACGTCGGGGGGGGGACCGGGGAGCTGTTTTTT
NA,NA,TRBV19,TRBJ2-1,CASMTEDSSYNEQFF,TGTGCCAGTATGACCGAGGATAGCTCCTACAATGAGCAGTTCTTC
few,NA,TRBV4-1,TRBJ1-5,CASSQVRGSNQPQHF,TGCGCCAGCAGCCAAGTCCGGGGGAGCAATCAGCCCCAGCATTTT
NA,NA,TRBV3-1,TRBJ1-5,CASSQTGLYSNQPQHF,TGTGCCAGCAGCCAAACAGGGCTTTATAGCAATCAGCCCCAGCATTTT
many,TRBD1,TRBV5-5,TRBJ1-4,CASSSAGGTNEKLFF,TGTGCCAGCAGCTCCGCAGGGGGGACTAATGAAAAACTGTTTTTT
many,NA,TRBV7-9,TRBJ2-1,CASTIPDKSSYNEQFF,TGTGCCAGCACCATACCCGACAAGAGCTCCTACAATGAGCAGTTCTTC
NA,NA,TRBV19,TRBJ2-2,CASSIGGGSGELFF,TGTGCCAGTAGTATTGGAGGGGGCTCCGGGGAGCTGTTTTTT
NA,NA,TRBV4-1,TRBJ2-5,CASSQDGASRYF,TGCGCCAGCAGCCAAGATGGGGCATCTCGGTACTTC
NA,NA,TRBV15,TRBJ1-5,CATSSADGLSNQPQHF,TGTGCCACCAGCAGCGCGGACGGACTTAGCAATCAGCCCCAGCATTTT
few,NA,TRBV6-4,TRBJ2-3,CARRQGTDTQYF,TGTGCCAGACGACAGGGCACAGATACGCAGTATTTT
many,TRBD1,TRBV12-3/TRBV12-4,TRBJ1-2,CASSPMPGQGFYGYTF,TGTGCCAGCAGTCCGATGCCGGGACAGGGATTCTATGGCTACACCTTC
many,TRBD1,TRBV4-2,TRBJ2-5,CASSRGPASSVEQGEYQETQYF,TGTGCCAGCAGCCGGGGACCAGCCTCCTCGGTGGAGCAGGGGGAGTACCAAGAGACCCAGTACTTC
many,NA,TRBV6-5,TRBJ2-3,CASNSQALTDTQYF,TGTGCCAGCAATTCGCAGGCCCTCACAGATACGCAGTATTTT
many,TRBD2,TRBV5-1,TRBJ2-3,CASGLAGRSTDTQYF,TGCGCCAGCGGACTAGCGGGGCGTAGCACAGATACGCAGTATTTT
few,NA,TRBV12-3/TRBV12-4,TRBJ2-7,CASRSGPGRLHEQYF,TGTGCCAGCAGGTCAGGGCCGGGGAGGCTCCACGAGCAGTACTTC
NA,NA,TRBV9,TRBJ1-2,CASSAAGATNYGYTF,TGTGCCAGCAGCGCGGCGGGGGCTACTAACTATGGCTACACCTTC
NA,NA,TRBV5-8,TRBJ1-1,CASSPGYSNTEAFF,TGTGCCAGCAGCCCAGGGTACTCGAACACTGAAGCTTTCTTT
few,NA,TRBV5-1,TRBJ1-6,CASSRRRDEESPLHF,TGCGCCAGCAGCCGGCGGAGGGACGAGGAGTCACCCCTCCACTTT
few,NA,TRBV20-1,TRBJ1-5,CSALAVGEPQHF,TGCAGTGCTTTGGCAGTAGGGGAGCCCCAGCATTTT
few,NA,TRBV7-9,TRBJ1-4,CASSFIVSATNEKLFF,TGTGCCAGCAGCTTCATTGTATCCGCAACTAATGAAAAACTGTTTTTT